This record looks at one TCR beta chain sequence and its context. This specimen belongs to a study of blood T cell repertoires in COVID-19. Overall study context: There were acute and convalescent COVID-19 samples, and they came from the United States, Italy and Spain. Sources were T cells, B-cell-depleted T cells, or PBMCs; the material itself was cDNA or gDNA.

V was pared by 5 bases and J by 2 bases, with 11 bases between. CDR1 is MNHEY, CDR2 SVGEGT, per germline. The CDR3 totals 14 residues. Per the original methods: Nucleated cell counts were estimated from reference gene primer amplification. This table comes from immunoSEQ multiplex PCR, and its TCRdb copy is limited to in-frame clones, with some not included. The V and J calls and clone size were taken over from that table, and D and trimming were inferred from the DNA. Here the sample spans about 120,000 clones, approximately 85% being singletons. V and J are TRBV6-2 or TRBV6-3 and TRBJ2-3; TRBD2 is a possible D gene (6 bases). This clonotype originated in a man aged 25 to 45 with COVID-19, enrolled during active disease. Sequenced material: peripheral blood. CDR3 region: CASSAGLTTDTQYF. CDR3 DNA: TGTGCCAGCAGTGCGGGACTTACCACAGATACGCAGTATTTT.